This T cell receptor (beta chain) comes out of a study of CD8+ T cells in alopecia areata. Study-wide results and caveats: While patients received tofacitinib, many expanded lesional clones remained present in scalp and blood. Both scalp clonality and the expanded CD8+ clones among the top 100 showed a significant decrease with tofacitinib.

Details on this clone: Its specificity is not known.

The CDR3 has 14 residues. CDR1 is GTSNPN, CDR2 SVGIG, per germline (reference sequence). V gave up 1 base and J gave up 5 bases; unmatched junction bases: 3. Following extraction, RNA underwent reverse transcription to cDNA, which served as the sequencing template. Sequenced by immunoSEQ multiplex PCR; TCRdb stores in-frame clones only, minus some. The sample shows approximately 300,000 clones, over 45% of them seen only once. The treatment is: oral pan-JAK inhibitor, 5-10 mg twice daily. The source is a human donor with alopecia areata. The chain employs TRBV30 and TRBJ1-5, with 9 bases matching TRBD1. The sequencing used CD4+ T cells sorted from blood, collected at week 24, from a patient treated with tofacitinib. CDR3 sequence (DNA): TGTGCCTGGAGTGAGGGACAGGGTTATCAGCCCCAGCATTTT. It yields the protein CAWSEGQGYQPQHF.